The clone carrying this TCR beta chain has a handful of counts. The antigen remains undetermined. The PCR ran on 60 Vbeta and 13 Jbeta primers. Profiled with immunoSEQ multiplex PCR; TCRdb holds only in-frame clones, not every one. The table lists roughly 110,000 clones, 82% of them singletons. This specimen comes from a study of cytomegalovirus exposure and HLA in healthy donors. Overall study context: A previous analysis identified 95 million to 140 million unique TCR beta sequences derived from some 200 million T cells.

General study results and limits: A later analysis linked a missense variant in DCLRE1C to the trimming of TCR beta V and J genes. Available immune exposure information covered CMV serostatus only.

V lost 0 bases, J lost 5 bases, and 11 bases lay in between. The CDR3 totals 15 residues. Germline CDR1 MGHDK, CDR2 SYGVNS. Sequenced material: PBMCs. This receptor was obtained from a man aged 25-45 years in good health and CMV-seropositive. The chain carries TRBV25-1 and TRBJ1-5; a weak D match, TRBD1 (5 bases). The CDR3 DNA sequence: TGTGCCAGCAGTGAATATTTTGGGGCAGATCAGCCCCAGCATTTT. This gives the protein CASSEYFGADQPQHF.